Below are 21 T cell receptor beta chains sequenced from a single sample in a study of resident and recirculating memory T cells in vitiligo. The assay was immunoSEQ multiplex PCR, and TCRdb's table has in-frame clones only and misses some. Found here are more than 35,000 clones, roughly 91% of them singletons; the top ten hold 4.5% to 5%. Source material: blood. The origin of the receptors is a male donor with vitiligo.

The chain carries TRBV25-1 and TRBJ1-1; 7 nucleotides agree with TRBD1. The germline V gene encodes CDR1 MGHDK and CDR2 SYGVNS. This CDR3 is built from 15 residues. Trimming removed 2 bases from V and 0 bases from J; junction bases left unmatched: 3. As DNA, the CDR3 is TGTGCCAGCAGTGAAACAACAGGGGTGAACACTGAAGCTTTCTTT. Its translation is CASSETTGVNTEAFF.

The chain combines TRBV30 with TRBJ1-5, with a weak D call TRBD1 (5 bases). Per germline, CDR1 GTSNPN and CDR2 SVGIG (reference sequence). The length of the CDR3 is 13 residues. With 1 base removed from V and 5 bases from J, the gap between germline ends came to 9 bases. This CDR3 is CAWSAGVYQPQHF. CDR3 in DNA: TGTGCCTGGAGTGCGGGGGTATATCAGCCCCAGCATTTT.

The chain has TRBV30 and TRBJ2-7; 11 nucleotides align to TRBD1. The CDR3 spans 13 residues. Germline V CDR1 and CDR2: GTSNPN, SVGIG (reference sequence). This CDR3 reads CAGRDRGFDEQYF. The CDR3 bases are TGTGCTGGAAGGGACAGGGGGTTCGACGAGCAGTACTTC.

The chain links TRBV5-1 to TRBJ2-5; D not certain. Germline CDR1 reads SGHRS; CDR2 reads YFSETQ. V lost 0 bases to trimming and J lost 2 bases, with 5 bases between them. The CDR3 totals 13 residues. The CDR3 DNA is TGCGCCAGCAGCTTGGCCCCACAAGAGACCCAGTACTTC. Amino acid sequence: CASSLAPQETQYF.

The rearrangement links TRBV30 to TRBJ2-3; D is possibly TRBD1 (5 bases). With 3 bases removed from V and 4 bases from J, the gap between germline ends came to 17 bases. CDR1 is GTSNPN and CDR2 is SVGIG in the germline V gene (reference sequence). The CDR3 has 15 amino acids. As DNA, the CDR3 is TGTGCCTGGAGCCAAAATTCAGGGTTTTCAGATACGCAGTATTTT. Translation gives CAWSQNSGFSDTQYF.

This rearrangement joins TRBV14 to TRBJ1-2; D is unresolved. The V gene lost 2 bases and the J gene lost 0 bases, with 7 bases spanning the gap. Per germline, CDR1 SGHDN and CDR2 FVKESK. The CDR3 is 14 residues long. CDR3 sequence: CASSQINSNYGYTF. CDR3 in DNA: TGTGCCAGCAGCCAAATAAACTCTAACTATGGCTACACCTTC.

V gene TRBV27 combines with J gene TRBJ2-7; TRBD1 is a possible D gene (6 bases). This CDR3 is built from 13 residues. Germline values: CDR1 MNHEY, CDR2 SMNVEV (reference sequence). Trimming took 6 bases from V and 0 from J, leaving 9 bases between them. DNA of the CDR3: TGTGCCAGCAGACCCAGGGGCTCCTACGAGCAGTACTTC. Translated, it gives CASRPRGSYEQYF.

CDR3 amino acids: CANSQAGGGTDTQYF. Written as DNA, the CDR3 is TGTGCCAACTCCCAAGCGGGGGGAGGCACAGATACGCAGTATTTT. This sequence joins TRBV10-3 and TRBJ2-3; 9 nucleotides align to TRBD2. CDR1 is ENHRY, CDR2 SYGVKD, per germline. This CDR3 is 15 amino acids long. The junction had 9 bases not matched to a gene; V was cut back by 10 bases and J by 1 base.

The chain carries TRBV4-3 and TRBJ1-2; the D is unclear. The CDR3 contains 14 residues. V lost 3 bases and J 6 bases, leaving 14 bases between the germline ends. Germline V lookup: CDR1 LGHNA, CDR2 YSLEER. This CDR3 reads CASSHKLNVDGYTF. As DNA, the CDR3 is TGCGCCAGCAGCCATAAACTGAACGTAGATGGCTACACCTTC.

This sequence joins TRBV14 and TRBJ2-3, with D perhaps matching TRBD2 (5 bases). Trimming took off 6 bases at V and 6 bases at J, with 13 bases between the two ends. CDR1 and CDR2 (germline): SGHDN, FVKESK. The CDR3 covers 13 residues. CDR3 coding DNA: TGTGCCAGCAGATTCTCGGGGTTGGATACGCAGTATTTT. Encoded protein: CASRFSGLDTQYF.

The chain employs TRBV7-9 and TRBJ1-2; possibly TRBD1 for D (6 bases). V was cut by 2 bases and J by 7 bases, with 14 bases left in between. The V gene's germline CDR1 is SEHNR and CDR2 FQNEAQ (reference sequence). The CDR3 runs 14 residues. The CDR3 is CASSLLGAEGGYTF. As DNA, the CDR3 is TGTGCCAGCAGCTTATTGGGGGCGGAAGGTGGCTACACCTTC.

V is TRBV7-2 and J is TRBJ2-3; 11 nucleotides match TRBD2. V lost 5 bases, J lost 3 bases, and 10 bases stayed unmatched. The CDR3 runs 17 residues. The germline CDR1 and CDR2 sequences are SGHTA and FQGNSA. As DNA, the CDR3 is TGTGCCAGCAGCAGAGGGGCACTAGCGGGGGTTACAGATACGCAGTATTTT. This gives the protein CASSRGALAGVTDTQYF.

This clone was picked up one time. The V call is TRBV27, the J call TRBJ2-7; the match to TRBD1 covers 8 bases. Germline assignment: CDR1 MNHEY and CDR2 SMNVEV (reference sequence). The J segment lost 2 bases and the V segment lost 0 bases, leaving 3 bases of the junction unmatched. The CDR3 length is 15 residues. CDR3 in amino acids: CASSLSSGGTYEQYF. CDR3 nucleotides: TGTGCCAGCAGTTTATCGTCAGGGGGCACCTACGAGCAGTACTTC.

V is TRBV7-2 and J is TRBJ1-5, with TRBD1 as a possible D gene (5 bases). This CDR3 has 14 amino acids. Looked up from germline, CDR1 is SGHTA and CDR2 is FQGNSA. Trimming took 1 base from V and 5 from J, leaving 9 bases between them. This CDR3 is CASSLGTGYQPQHF. In nucleotides, the CDR3 is TGTGCCAGCAGCTTAGGTACAGGTTATCAGCCCCAGCATTTT.

This chain links TRBV9 with TRBJ2-5; D call uncertain. Germline V gives CDR1 SGDLS, CDR2 YYNGEE. Trimming shortened V by 4 bases and J by 3 bases, and 7 bases separated the two germline ends. This CDR3 comprises 12 residues. CDR3 residues: CASSPSEETQYF. The CDR3 region has the DNA TGTGCCAGCAGCCCTTCGGAAGAGACCCAGTACTTC.

This clone has a single count. The chain combines TRBV5-1 with TRBJ1-6, with TRBD1 matching over 8 bases. The CDR3 covers 15 residues. Trimming cost V 0 bases and J 5 bases; bases outside gene matches: 1. CDR1 is SGHRS, CDR2 YFSETQ, per germline. The CDR3 DNA is TGCGCCAGCAGCTTGGGACAGGGGAATAATTCACCCCTCCACTTT. It yields the protein CASSLGQGNNSPLHF.

This chain links TRBV29-1 with TRBJ1-4; D is possibly TRBD1 (6 bases). The CDR3 is made up of 13 amino acids. CDR1 and CDR2 (germline): SQVTM, ANQGSEA. V was clipped by 6 bases and J by 7 bases, with 15 bases between them. CDR3 coding DNA: TGCAGCGTGGTCCCGGGGGGCGGTGAAAAACTGTTTTTT. This translates into CSVVPGGGEKLFF.

V and J are TRBV11-2 and TRBJ1-1, with TRBD1 as a possible D gene (6 bases). The CDR3 is 15 amino acids. CDR1 is SGHAT and CDR2 is FQNNGV in the germline V gene. Deletions cut 0 bases from V and 5 bases from J, with 13 bases between. CDR3 in amino acids: CASSLDLRGGTEAFF. The CDR3 DNA sequence: TGTGCCAGCAGCTTAGATCTAAGAGGGGGAACTGAAGCTTTCTTT.

The chain employs TRBV7-2 and TRBJ2-5; D is perhaps TRBD2 (6 bases). The CDR3 loop spans 18 amino acids. Trimming removed 1 base at V and 1 base at J, with 19 bases between. Per the germline V gene, CDR1 is SGHTA and CDR2 is FQGNSA. The CDR3 coding sequence is TGTGCCAGCAGCTTAGGTTTTCTTAGGAGGGGAGTCCAAGAGACCCAGTACTTC. This sequence encodes CASSLGFLRRGVQETQYF.

In the case of this clone: The junction shows a germline mismatch at one end, possibly a read error. The rearrangement joins TRBV2 to TRBJ2-1, with 10 bases lining up with TRBD1. The germline gives CDR1 SNHLY, CDR2 FYNNEI. CDR3 length: 11 residues. CDR3 bases: TGTGCCAGCAGGATAGGACAGGGGGGGGTCTTC. Translating gives CASRIGQGGVF.

The chain recombines TRBV7-3 with TRBJ2-2; TRBD2 aligns across 7 bases. Germline loops: CDR1 SGHTA, CDR2 FQGTGA. After removal of 4 bases from V and 8 bases from J, the junction contained 10 bases not matched to a gene. The CDR3 has 15 residues. The CDR3 protein is CASSSGTTPMGELFF. CDR3 DNA sequence: TGTGCCAGCAGCTCCGGGACTACTCCTATGGGGGAGCTGTTTTTT.